The 18 T cell receptor beta chains below all came from one sample that was sequenced in a study of blood T cell repertoires in COVID-19 (TCRdb year 2020). Library generation was performed with the immunoSEQ multiplex PCR assay. TCRdb mirrors the immuneACCESS table, restricted to in-frame sequences. Some clones are absent from its copies; in checked studies, under half trace to an unresolved V gene, and the reason for the others is unknown. Here the sample has 160,000 or so clones; 80% occur a single time. Less than 4% of the sample belongs to the ten largest clones. The sequencing input was PBMCs or T cells enriched from blood (not recorded which). The source is a woman aged 60-75 years who had recovered from COVID-19.

J is TRBJ1-2 and V is TRBV20-1; D perhaps matches TRBD1 (6 bases). V was clipped by 6 bases and J by 11 bases, with 13 bases between them. The CDR3 extends over 10 amino acids. CDR1 and CDR2 (germline): DFQATT, SNEGSKA (reference sequence). CDR3 region: CSAHRDWYTF. CDR3 sequence (DNA): TGCAGTGCCCACAGGGATTGGTACACCTTC.

The chain couples TRBV7-2 to TRBJ2-7; unclear D gene. This CDR3 comprises 11 residues. Trimming removed 5 bases from V and 2 bases from J, with 4 bases in between. CDR1 and CDR2 from the germline V gene are SGHTA and FQGNSA. CDR3 residues: CASSVTYEQYF. CDR3 DNA sequence: TGTGCCAGCAGCGTTACCTACGAGCAGTACTTC.

The table lists this clone with a few counts. The rearrangement uses TRBV12-3 or TRBV12-4 and TRBJ1-1; 8 nucleotides line up with TRBD1. The CDR3 has 11 residues. The V and J ends lost 6 bases and 11 bases, in that order; junction bases with no gene match: 5. The CDR3 here is CASSARGQAFF. In nucleotides, the CDR3 is TGTGCCAGCAGCGCCAGGGGGCAGGCTTTCTTT.

The chain is built from TRBV7-3 and TRBJ2-2; 13 bases are shared with TRBD2. Trimming removed 5 bases from V and 1 base from J; junction bases left unmatched: 16. CDR3 length equals 21 residues. Germline lookup yields CDR1 SGHTA and CDR2 FQGTGA. The CDR3 sequence: CASSPKPRLAGGQLNTGELFF. CDR3 sequence (DNA): TGTGCCAGCAGCCCAAAACCTAGACTAGCGGGGGGACAACTGAACACCGGGGAGCTGTTTTTT.

A few counts support this clone. The genes are TRBV14 and TRBJ2-7; D perhaps matches TRBD1 (7 bases). V shed 5 bases and J shed 2 bases, with 13 bases lying between them. There are 14 residues in the CDR3. Germline CDR1 and CDR2: SGHDN and FVKESK. CDR3 region: CASSAGQITYEQYF. CDR3 DNA sequence: TGTGCCAGCAGCGCGGGACAGATAACCTACGAGCAGTACTTC. Based on the CDR3 plus reference TRBV14 and TRBJ2-7, the full variable domain is EAGVTQFPSHSVIEKGQTVTLRCDPISGHDNLYWYRRVMGKEIKFLLHFVKESKQDESGMPNNRFLAERTGGTYSTLKVQPAELEDSGVYFCASSAGQITYEQYFGPGTRLTVT.

The table lists this clone with a few counts. The chain uses TRBV3-1 (or the pseudogene TRBV3-2) and TRBJ1-4; D might be TRBD1 (5 bases). The length of the CDR3 is 13 residues. Germline assignment: CDR1 LGHDT and CDR2 YNNKEL (reference sequence). V lost 6 bases and J 9 bases, leaving 14 bases between the germline ends. The CDR3, as DNA: TGTGCCAGCAGTACCCAGGGTGGGCAAAAACTGTTTTTT. Its protein is CASSTQGGQKLFF.

The chain joins TRBV25-1 to TRBJ1-2, with D possibly matching TRBD1 (6 bases). The CDR3 is made up of 14 amino acids. Per germline, CDR1 MGHDK and CDR2 SYGVNS. V was pared by 1 base and J by 8 bases, with 14 bases between. CDR3 protein: CASSELGPGVGYTF. CDR3 nucleotide sequence: TGTGCCAGCAGTGAATTAGGGCCAGGGGTCGGCTACACCTTC.

V gene TRBV29-1 combines with J gene TRBJ2-5; D is perhaps TRBD2 (7 bases). Looked up from germline, CDR1 is SQVTM and CDR2 is ANQGSEA. The CDR3 contains 13 residues. Between the trimmed V and J ends, which lost 6 bases and 4 bases, there was a span of 15 bases. The CDR3 region is CSVPQGGGETQYF. In DNA, the CDR3 is TGCAGCGTGCCACAAGGGGGGGGAGAGACCCAGTACTTC.

The sample holds a few counts of this clone. This chain links TRBV5-1 with TRBJ2-2; tentative D call: TRBD1 (5 bases). This CDR3 has 15 residues. With 5 bases removed from V and 2 bases from J, the gap between germline ends came to 13 bases. CDR1 is SGHRS, CDR2 YFSETQ, per germline. CDR3 sequence reads: CASRLTAENTGELFF. In nucleotides, the CDR3 is TGCGCCAGCAGACTGACAGCTGAAAACACCGGGGAGCTGTTTTTT.

The V and J genes are TRBV4-1 and TRBJ2-1; 7 nucleotides line up with TRBD2. There are 15 residues in the CDR3. V gave up 4 bases and J gave up 7 bases; unmatched junction bases: 10. The V gene's germline CDR1 is MGHRA and CDR2 YSYEKL. CDR3 sequence (DNA): TGCGCCAGCAGCCCGCGACTAGCTGGTGGGAATGAGCAGTTCTTC. Translating it yields CASSPRLAGGNEQFF.

CDR3 loop: CASSPRGSPGTEAFF. The CDR3, as DNA: TGTGCCAGTAGTCCCCGCGGGTCACCGGGAACTGAAGCTTTCTTT. J is TRBJ1-1 and V is TRBV19; no reliable D call. The CDR3 sequence is 15 residues long. Germline values: CDR1 LNHDA, CDR2 SQIVND (reference sequence). Trimming took 5 bases from V and 5 from J, leaving 18 bases between them.

The rearrangement joins TRBV21-1 to TRBJ2-3; TRBD2 was called by the table and not checked on the DNA. TRBV21-1 is described as a pseudogene. CDR3 length: 15 amino acids. The CDR3 here is CASSIRGGGTDTQYF. For the CDR3, the DNA is TGTGCCAGCAGCATCAGAGGCGGGGGGACAGATACGCAGTATTTT.

The V call is TRBV6-5, the J call TRBJ2-7; TRBD2 is a possible D gene (6 bases). CDR3 length: 14 amino acids. V lost 0 bases to trimming and J lost 6 bases, with 12 bases between them. In germline, CDR1 is MNHEY, CDR2 SVGAGI. The CDR3 nucleotides are TGTGCCAGCAGTTACTCGAGTTCGGGACTCGAGCAGTACTTC. This encodes CASSYSSSGLEQYF.

V and J are TRBV15 and TRBJ2-7, with a tentative D call TRBD2 (6 bases). V was shortened by 0 bases and J by 13 bases, with 28 bases between the two germline ends. The CDR3 spans 17 residues. CDR1 is LNHNV, CDR2 YYDKDF, per germline (reference sequence). This chain's CDR3 is CATSRDSMDPGTLDPYF. The CDR3 DNA reads as TGTGCCACCAGCAGAGATTCCATGGATCCCGGGACTCTAGATCCATACTTC.

V usage is TRBV11-2 and J usage is TRBJ1-2; 10 bases map to TRBD1. Germline V gene lookup returns CDR1 SGHAT and CDR2 FQNNGV. Trimming took 10 bases from V and 2 from J; bases not matched to a gene: 7. The CDR3 loop spans 14 amino acids. CDR3 bases: TGTGCCACGGCCCTGGACAGGGGGAACTATGGCTACACCTTC. It is translated as CATALDRGNYGYTF.

The chain carries TRBV12-3 or TRBV12-4 and TRBJ1-1, with 7 bases fitting TRBD1. The trim removed 6 bases at V and 3 bases at J, leaving 4 bases unmatched. The CDR3 runs 13 residues. The CDR3 is CASRRQGYTEAFF. Written as DNA, the CDR3 is TGTGCCAGCAGGAGACAGGGCTACACTGAAGCTTTCTTT.

The genes are TRBV27 and TRBJ2-5; D is unclear. Germline CDR1 MNHEY, CDR2 SMNVEV (reference sequence). V was clipped by 3 bases and J by 5 bases, with 13 bases between them. This CDR3 has 14 residues. This CDR3 is CASSFSTIPETQYF. The DNA for the CDR3 is TGTGCCAGCAGTTTTTCAACTATCCCCGAGACCCAGTACTTC.

V is TRBV2 and J is TRBJ1-1; TRBD1 is a possible D gene (5 bases). Between the trimmed V and J ends, which lost 7 bases and 6 bases, there was a span of 24 bases. CDR1 and CDR2 from the germline V gene are SNHLY and FYNNEI. CDR3 length: 16 residues. CDR3 sequence: CASTRRQGLGFAEAFF. The CDR3 DNA sequence: TGTGCCAGCACCCGAAGGCAGGGTCTGGGCTTTGCTGAAGCTTTCTTT.